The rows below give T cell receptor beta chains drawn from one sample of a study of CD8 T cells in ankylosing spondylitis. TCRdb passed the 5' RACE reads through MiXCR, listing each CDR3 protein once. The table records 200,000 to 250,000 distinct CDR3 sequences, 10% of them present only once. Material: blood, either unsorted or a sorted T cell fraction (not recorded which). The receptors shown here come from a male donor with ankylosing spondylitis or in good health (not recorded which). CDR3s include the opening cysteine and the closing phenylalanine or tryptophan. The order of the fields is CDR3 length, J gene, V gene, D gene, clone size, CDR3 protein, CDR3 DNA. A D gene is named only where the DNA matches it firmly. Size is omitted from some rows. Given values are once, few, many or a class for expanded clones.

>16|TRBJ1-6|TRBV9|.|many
CASSEGSLGIDSPLHF
TGTGCCAGCAGCGAGGGGAGCTTGGGAATCGATTCACCCCTCCACTTT
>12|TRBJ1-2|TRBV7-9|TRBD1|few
CASSWGQGGYTF
TGTGCCAGCAGCTGGGGACAGGGTGGCTACACCTTC
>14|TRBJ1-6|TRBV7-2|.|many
CASSPRTERSPLHF
TGTGCCAGCAGCCCGCGGACAGAACGTTCACCCCTCCACTTT
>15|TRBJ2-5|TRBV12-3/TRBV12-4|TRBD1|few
CASSLGRGLGETQYF
TGTGCCAGCAGTTTGGGCAGGGGGTTGGGTGAGACCCAGTACTTC
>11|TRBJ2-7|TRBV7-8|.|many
CASSSKERQYF
TGTGCCAGCAGCTCGAAGGAACGGCAGTACTTC
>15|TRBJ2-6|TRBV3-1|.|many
CASSLQGAGANVLTF
TGTGCCAGCAGCCTGCAGGGTGCTGGGGCCAACGTCCTGACTTTC
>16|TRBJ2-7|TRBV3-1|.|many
CASSQEYRLGDYEQYF
TGTGCCAGCAGCCAAGAATATAGACTGGGGGACTACGAGCAGTACTTC
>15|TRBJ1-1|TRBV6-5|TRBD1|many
CASSYSTGGETEAFF
TGTGCCAGCAGTTACTCTACAGGGGGCGAGACTGAAGCTTTCTTT
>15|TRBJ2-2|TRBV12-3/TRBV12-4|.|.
CASTAMVGGTGELFF
TGTGCCAGCACCGCTATGGTGGGGGGCACCGGGGAGCTGTTTTTT
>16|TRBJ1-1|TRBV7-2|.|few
CASSLVYSGALAEAFF
TGTGCCAGCAGCTTAGTTTATTCAGGGGCCCTAGCTGAAGCTTTCTTT
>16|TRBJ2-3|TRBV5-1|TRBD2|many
CASKPGRAGTTDTQYF
TGCGCCAGCAAACCGGGGCGAGCGGGAACCACAGATACGCAGTATTTT
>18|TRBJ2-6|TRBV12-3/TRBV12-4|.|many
CASSFLSNYRSGANVLTF
TGTGCCAGCAGTTTCCTTAGCAACTATCGCTCTGGGGCCAACGTCCTGACTTTC
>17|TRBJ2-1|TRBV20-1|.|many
CSARDGRGAPDFREQFF
TGCAGTGCTAGAGATGGACGGGGGGCTCCCGACTTCAGGGAGCAGTTCTTC
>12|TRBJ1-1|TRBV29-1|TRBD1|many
CSGGQGNTEAFF
TGCAGCGGCGGACAGGGAAACACTGAAGCTTTCTTT
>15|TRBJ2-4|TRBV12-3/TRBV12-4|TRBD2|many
CASSSLAGALNIQYF
TGTGCCAGCAGTTCATTAGCGGGGGCCCTAAACATTCAGTACTTC
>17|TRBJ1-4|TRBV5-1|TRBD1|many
CASSPGQGAPGREKLFF
TGCGCCAGCAGCCCGGGACAGGGGGCGCCGGGTAGGGAAAAACTGTTTTTT
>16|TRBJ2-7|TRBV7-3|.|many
CASSLTPTATPYEQYF
TGTGCCAGCAGCTTAACGCCGACGGCCACCCCCTACGAGCAGTACTTC
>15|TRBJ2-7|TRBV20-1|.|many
CSARDSRTGLYEQYF
TGCAGTGCTAGGGACAGCAGAACAGGGCTCTACGAGCAGTACTTC
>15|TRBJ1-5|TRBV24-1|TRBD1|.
CATSDTGTGGQPQHF
TGTGCCACCAGTGATACCGGGACAGGGGGTCAGCCCCAGCATTTT
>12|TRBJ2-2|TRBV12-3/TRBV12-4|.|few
CASSLTGGELFF
TGTGCCAGCAGTTTGACGGGCGGGGAGCTGTTTTTT
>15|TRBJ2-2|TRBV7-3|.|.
CASSLTRVSTGELFF
TGTGCCAGCAGCTTAACCAGGGTATCCACCGGGGAGCTGTTTTTT
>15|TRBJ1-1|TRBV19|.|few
CASSLSPGQNTEAFF
TGTGCCAGTAGTCTCAGCCCGGGACAGAACACTGAAGCTTTCTTT
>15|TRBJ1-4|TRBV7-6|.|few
CASSLFPGREEKLFF
TGTGCCAGCAGCTTATTTCCAGGGCGGGAAGAAAAACTGTTTTTT
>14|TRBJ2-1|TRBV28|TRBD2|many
CASGTSGAYNEQFF
TGTGCCAGTGGTACTAGCGGGGCTTACAATGAGCAGTTCTTC
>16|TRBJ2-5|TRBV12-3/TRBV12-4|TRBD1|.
CASRPLTGGEQETQYF
TGTGCCAGCAGACCCTTGACAGGGGGAGAACAAGAGACCCAGTACTTC
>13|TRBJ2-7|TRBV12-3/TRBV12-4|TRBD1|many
CASNPGQGSEQYF
TGTGCCAGCAACCCGGGACAGGGGTCCGAGCAGTACTTC
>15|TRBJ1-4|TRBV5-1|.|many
CASSLGADTRGKLFF
TGCGCCAGCAGCTTGGGAGCGGACACCCGAGGAAAACTGTTTTTT
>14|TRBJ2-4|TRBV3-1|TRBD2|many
CASRLTSGKNIQYF
TGTGCCAGCCGCCTGACTAGCGGCAAAAACATTCAGTACTTC
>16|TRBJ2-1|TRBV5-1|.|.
CASSLDGTLGGNEQFF
TGCGCCAGCAGCTTGGACGGGACCTTGGGAGGCAATGAGCAGTTCTTC
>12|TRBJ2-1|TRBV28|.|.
CATRTAYNEQFF
TGTGCCACCAGGACAGCCTACAATGAGCAGTTCTTC
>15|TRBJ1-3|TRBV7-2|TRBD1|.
CASSSPTRGRNTIYF
TGTGCCAGCAGCTCCCCCACCAGGGGGAGGAACACCATATATTTT
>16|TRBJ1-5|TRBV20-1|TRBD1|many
CSARDGGQVINQPQHF
TGCAGTGCTAGAGATGGGGGACAGGTGATTAATCAGCCCCAGCATTTT
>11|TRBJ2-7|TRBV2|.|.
CASSKNRDLYF
TGTGCCAGCAGTAAGAACAGGGACCTGTACTTC
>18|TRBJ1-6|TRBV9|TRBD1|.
CASSPSFEKGQDRSPLHF
TGTGCCAGCAGCCCCTCTTTTGAAAAGGGACAGGATCGATCACCCCTCCACTTT
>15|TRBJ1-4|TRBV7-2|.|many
CASSLRGDRLEKLFF
TGTGCCAGCAGCTTACGTGGCGATAGACTAGAAAAACTGTTTTTT
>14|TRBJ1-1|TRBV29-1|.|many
CSVGLRDKNTEAFF
TGCAGCGTTGGGTTGCGGGACAAGAACACTGAAGCTTTCTTT
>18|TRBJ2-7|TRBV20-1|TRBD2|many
CSTADWGISGGAPYEQYF
TGCAGTACCGCAGATTGGGGGATTAGCGGGGGGGCACCCTACGAGCAGTACTTC
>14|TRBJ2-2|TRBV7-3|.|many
CASSLTAGSGELFF
TGTGCCAGCAGCTTAACGGCCGGTTCCGGGGAGCTGTTTTTT